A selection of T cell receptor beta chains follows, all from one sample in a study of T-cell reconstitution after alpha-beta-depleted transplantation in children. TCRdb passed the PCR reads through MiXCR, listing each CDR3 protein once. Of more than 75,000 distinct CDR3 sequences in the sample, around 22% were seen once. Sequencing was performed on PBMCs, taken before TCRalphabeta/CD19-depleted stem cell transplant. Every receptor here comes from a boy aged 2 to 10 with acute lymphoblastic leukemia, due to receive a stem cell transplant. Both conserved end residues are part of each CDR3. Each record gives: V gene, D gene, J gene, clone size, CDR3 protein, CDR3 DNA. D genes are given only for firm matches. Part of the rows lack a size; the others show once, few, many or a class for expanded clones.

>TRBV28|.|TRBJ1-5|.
CASSFLGGSDQPQHF
TGTGCCAGCAGTTTTCTCGGGGGATCGGATCAGCCCCAGCATTTT
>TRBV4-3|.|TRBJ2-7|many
CASSQANGGYEQYF
TGCGCCAGCAGCCAGGCCAATGGCGGCTACGAGCAGTACTTC
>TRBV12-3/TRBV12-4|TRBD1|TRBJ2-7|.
CASSLSAGGEQYF
TGTGCCAGCAGTTTATCGGCAGGGGGCGAGCAGTACTTC
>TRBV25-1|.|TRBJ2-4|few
CASSPTGRGKPGRGGPGNIQYF
TGTGCCAGCAGTCCAACGGGCAGGGGGAAGCCCGGAAGGGGGGGCCCGGGAAACATTCAGTACTTC
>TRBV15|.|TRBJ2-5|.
CATSPLGGAGETQYF
TGTGCCACCAGTCCCCTGGGGGGGGCAGGGGAGACCCAGTACTTC
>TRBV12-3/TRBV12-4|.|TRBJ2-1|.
CASSLVGPKSYNEQFF
TGTGCCAGCAGTTTGGTGGGCCCGAAGTCCTACAATGAGCAGTTCTTC
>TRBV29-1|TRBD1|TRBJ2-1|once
CSGGTGINEQFF
TGCAGCGGCGGGACAGGGATCAATGAGCAGTTCTTC
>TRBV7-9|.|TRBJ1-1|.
CASSLDWDPRMTEAFF
TGTGCCAGCAGCTTAGACTGGGACCCCCGGATGACTGAAGCTTTCTTT
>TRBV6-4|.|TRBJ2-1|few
CASSDSTASSYNEQFF
TGTGCCAGCAGTGACTCGACGGCTAGCTCCTACAATGAGCAGTTCTTC
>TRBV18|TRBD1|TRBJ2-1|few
CASSPIRQGANRFNEQFF
TGTGCCAGCTCACCAATCCGACAGGGGGCTAATAGGTTCAATGAGCAGTTCTTC
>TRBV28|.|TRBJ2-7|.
CASSKGHEQYF
TGTGCCAGCAGCAAAGGCCACGAGCAGTACTTC
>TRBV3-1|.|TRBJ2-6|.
CASSQVQGGNIGANVLTF
TGTGCCAGCAGCCAAGTGCAGGGGGGCAACATTGGGGCCAACGTCCTGACTTTC
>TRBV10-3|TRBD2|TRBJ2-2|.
CAISEGLAPGELFF
TGTGCCATCAGTGAGGGACTAGCCCCCGGGGAGCTGTTTTTT
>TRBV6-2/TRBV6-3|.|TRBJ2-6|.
CASGNSGANVLTF
TGTGCCAGCGGCAACTCTGGGGCCAACGTCCTGACTTTC
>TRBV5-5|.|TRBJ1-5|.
CASSLWAGDGQPQHF
TGTGCCAGCAGCTTGTGGGCAGGGGATGGTCAGCCCCAGCATTTT
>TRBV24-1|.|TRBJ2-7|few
CATSALGEQYF
TGTGCCACCAGTGCCCTAGGGGAGCAGTACTTC
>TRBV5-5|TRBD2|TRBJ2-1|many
CASSLLFLAEGREQFF
TGTGCCAGCAGCTTGCTTTTTCTAGCGGAGGGTCGGGAGCAGTTCTTC
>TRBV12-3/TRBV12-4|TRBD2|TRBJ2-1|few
CTSSYRTSGVSGSYNEQFF
TGTACCAGCAGTTATCGGACTAGCGGAGTAAGTGGGTCCTACAATGAGCAGTTCTTC
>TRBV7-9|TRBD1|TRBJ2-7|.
CASSLQGAGEQYF
TGTGCCAGCAGCTTACAGGGGGCAGGCGAGCAGTACTTC
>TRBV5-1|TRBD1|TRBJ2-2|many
CASFLTGSTGELFF
TGCGCCAGCTTTTTGACAGGGAGCACCGGGGAGCTGTTTTTT
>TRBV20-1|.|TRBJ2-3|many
CSARSTRGADTQYF
TGCAGTGCTAGATCCACTCGGGGGGCGGATACGCAGTATTTT
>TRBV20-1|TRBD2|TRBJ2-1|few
CSAISGGGYNEQFF
TGCAGTGCAATAAGCGGGGGCGGGTACAATGAGCAGTTCTTC
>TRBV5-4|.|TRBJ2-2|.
CASSFRGTGELFF
TGTGCCAGCAGCTTCAGGGGCACCGGGGAGCTGTTTTTT
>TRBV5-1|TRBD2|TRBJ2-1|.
CASSDRTSGVSLQFF
TGCGCCAGCAGCGACCGGACTAGCGGAGTCTCGCTGCAGTTCTTC
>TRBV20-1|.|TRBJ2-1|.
CSGSFYNEQFF
TGCTCCGGTTCCTTCTACAATGAGCAGTTCTTC
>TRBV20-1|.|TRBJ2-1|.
CSARGGAIYNEQFF
TGCAGTGCTAGGGGTGGGGCGATTTACAATGAGCAGTTCTTC